The next 17 T cell receptor beta chains were all read from a single sample in a study of cytomegalovirus exposure and HLA in healthy donors. PCR primers comprised 60 Vbeta and 13 Jbeta primers. Repertoires were generated with immunoSEQ multiplex PCR, while TCRdb's copy carries only in-frame clones and drops some. The data show about 140,000 clones, around 82% seen once. Sample: PBMCs. Receptors were obtained from a man aged 45-65 years in good health and CMV-seronegative.

The CDR3 spells CASSLRDREGARTDTQYF. The CDR3 DNA sequence: TGCGCCAGCAGCTTGAGGGACAGGGAGGGGGCGCGGACAGATACGCAGTATTTT. J is TRBJ2-3 and V is TRBV5-1; TRBD1 aligns across 9 bases. After removal of 1 base from V and 3 bases from J, the junction contained 12 bases not matched to a gene. The CDR3 is made up of 18 amino acids. Germline V gene data show CDR1 as SGHRS and CDR2 as YFSETQ.

This clone was observed a few times. The chain combines TRBV19 with TRBJ2-1; the D gene is possibly TRBD1 (8 bases). CDR3 size: 16 residues. The germline gives CDR1 LNHDA, CDR2 SQIVND (reference sequence). Between the trimmed V and J ends, which lost 7 bases and 5 bases, there was a span of 21 bases. Written as DNA, the CDR3 is TGTGCCAGTACCCGGGGACAGGCGAGCGGGAACAATGAGCAGTTCTTC. Its translation is CASTRGQASGNNEQFF.

This chain uses TRBV6-5 with TRBJ1-5; tentative D call: TRBD1 (6 bases). The V gene's germline CDR1 is MNHEY and CDR2 SVGAGI. The CDR3 covers 15 residues. V gave up 0 bases and J gave up 7 bases, with 13 bases separating them. For the CDR3, the DNA is TGTGCCAGCAGTTACTCAGGTACCCAGGGGCAGCCCCAGCATTTT. The encoded protein is CASSYSGTQGQPQHF.

This chain joins TRBV9 and TRBJ2-5, with 10 bases matching TRBD2. The CDR3 runs to 15 residues. CDR1 and CDR2 from the germline V gene are SGDLS and YYNGEE. V trimming: 0 bases; J trimming: 3 bases; junction bases outside the gene matches: 2. The CDR3 here is CASSVGGTSEETQYF. As DNA, the CDR3 is TGTGCCAGCAGCGTAGGTGGGACTAGCGAAGAGACCCAGTACTTC. Full variable domain (remainder filled in from reference TRBV9 and TRBJ2-5): DSGVTQTPKHLITATGQRVTLRCSPRSGDLSVYWYQQSLDQGLQFLIQYYNGEERAKGNILERFSAQQFPDLHSELNLSSLELGDSALYFCASSVGGTSEETQYFGPGTRLLVL.

This sequence joins TRBV7-9 and TRBJ2-2; TRBD1 matches at 10 bases. The V gene's germline CDR1 is SEHNR and CDR2 FQNEAQ (reference sequence). The CDR3 is made up of 15 amino acids. The V gene end was trimmed by 4 bases and the J gene end by 8 bases; junction bases not matched to a gene: 7. The CDR3 region is CASSYDRGLIGELFF. The CDR3, as DNA: TGTGCCAGCAGCTACGACAGGGGGCTTATTGGGGAGCTGTTTTTT.

V gene TRBV19 combines with J gene TRBJ2-7; TRBD1 aligns across 7 bases. CDR1 LNHDA and CDR2 SQIVND come from the germline V gene (reference sequence). The V gene end was trimmed by 4 bases and the J gene end by 0 bases; junction bases not matched to a gene: 6. The CDR3 is made up of 15 amino acids. The CDR3 reads CASSKGQTSSYEQYF. Here the CDR3 DNA reads TGTGCCAGTAGTAAGGGACAGACGAGCTCCTACGAGCAGTACTTC.

The rearrangement uses TRBV28 and TRBJ2-7; 11 nucleotides match TRBD2. This CDR3 spans 15 amino acids. Germline V CDR1 and CDR2: MDHEN, SYDVKM. The J segment lost 7 bases and the V segment lost 2 bases, leaving 7 bases of the junction unmatched. CDR3 coding DNA: TGTGCCAGCAGTTTAGGGGTAGCGGGGGGGCGTGAGCAGTACTTC. It encodes CASSLGVAGGREQYF.

This chain uses TRBV7-9 with TRBJ2-3, with 7 nucleotides matching TRBD2. Germline V gene lookup returns CDR1 SEHNR and CDR2 FQNEAQ (reference sequence). Germline trimming cut 5 bases from V and 3 bases from J; bases unmatched to any gene: 11. CDR3 length equals 16 residues. The CDR3 sequence is CASSPRGLVGTDTQYF. The CDR3 DNA reads TGTGCCAGCAGCCCGCGGGGGTTAGTCGGAACAGATACGCAGTATTTT.

This clone was detected only a few times. Other DNA sequences in this specimen translate into the identical CDR3. J is TRBJ2-3 and V is TRBV4-1; TRBD2 aligns across 7 bases. Trimming cost V 0 bases and J 0 bases; bases outside gene matches: 6. In germline, CDR1 is MGHRA, CDR2 YSYEKL. CDR3 length: 17 residues. DNA of the CDR3: TGCGCCAGCAGCCAAGAGGTTGGCGGGGGAAGCACAGATACGCAGTATTTT. Its translation is CASSQEVGGGSTDTQYF.

The chain combines TRBV9 with TRBJ2-2, with TRBD2 matching over 12 bases. The J segment lost 4 bases and the V segment lost 0 bases, leaving 16 bases of the junction unmatched. There are 21 residues in the CDR3. Germline CDR1 is SGDLS and CDR2 is YYNGEE. The CDR3 region has the DNA TGTGCCAGCAGCGTAGCATCTCTCAGGGCTAGCGGGGGGGCAAGCACCGGGGAGCTGTTTTTT. This translates into CASSVASLRASGGASTGELFF.

This sequence joins TRBV7-2 and TRBJ2-5; the D gene is possibly TRBD1 (6 bases). CDR1 SGHTA and CDR2 FQGNSA come from the germline V gene. Trimming removed 4 bases at V and 1 base at J, with 16 bases between. CDR3 length: 16 amino acids. CDR3 in DNA: TGTGCCAGCAGCTCAAGAGGTACAGGGATCCAAGAGACCCAGTACTTC. Its translation: CASSSRGTGIQETQYF.

The chain links TRBV19 to TRBJ2-1; D is perhaps TRBD2 (6 bases). With 4 bases removed from V and 9 bases from J, the gap between germline ends came to 13 bases. The length of the CDR3 is 13 residues. Germline V gene sequence: CDR1 LNHDA, CDR2 SQIVND (reference sequence). This chain's CDR3 is CASSTPGLTEQFF. The CDR3 region has the DNA TGTGCCAGTAGTACGCCGGGACTCACTGAGCAGTTCTTC.

In this sample, this clone turned up a few times. V is TRBV25-1 and J is TRBJ2-5, with TRBD2 matching over 9 bases. Germline-derived CDR1 and CDR2 are MGHDK and SYGVNS. The CDR3 sequence is 14 residues long. V trimming: 6 bases; J trimming: 6 bases; junction bases outside the gene matches: 8. The CDR3 spells CASSTRTSVKTQYF. The CDR3 DNA sequence: TGTGCCAGCAGCACGAGGACTAGCGTGAAGACCCAGTACTTC.

This clone has just one count. V is TRBV6-1 and J is TRBJ1-2; 8 bases match TRBD1. With 7 bases clipped from V and 4 bases from J, the junction kept 8 bases outside the gene matches. The CDR3 has 14 amino acids. Germline V gene lookup returns CDR1 MNHNS and CDR2 SASEGT. The CDR3 nucleotides read TGTGCCAGCACCTCGGACAGGGCGGGCTATGGCTACACCTTC. Protein product: CASTSDRAGYGYTF.

This clone turned up a few times. The chain combines TRBV5-4 with TRBJ1-1, with 7 bases lining up with TRBD1. The CDR3 has 15 residues. CDR1 and CDR2 (germline): SGHNT, YYREEE (reference sequence). The V and J ends lost 0 bases and 0 bases, in that order; junction bases with no gene match: 2. The CDR3: CASSLEGALNTEAFF. CDR3 nucleotide sequence: TGTGCCAGCAGCTTGGAGGGGGCCCTGAACACTGAAGCTTTCTTT.

This clone was detected a few times. This rearrangement joins TRBV5-1 to TRBJ2-3; 9 bases map to TRBD2. The V gene end was trimmed by 0 bases and the J gene end by 1 base; junction bases not matched to a gene: 0. This CDR3 region has 15 residues. Germline V lookup: CDR1 SGHRS, CDR2 YFSETQ. The chain's CDR3 is CASSLGLAGTDTQYF. The CDR3 DNA is TGCGCCAGCAGCTTGGGACTAGCGGGCACAGATACGCAGTATTTT.

V and J are TRBV2 and TRBJ2-3; 12 bases align to TRBD1. This CDR3 region has 17 residues. Germline V gene lookup returns CDR1 SNHLY and CDR2 FYNNEI. V lost 5 bases, J lost 2 bases, and 8 bases stayed unmatched. The CDR3 loop reads CASSLGGTGGLTDTQYF. CDR3 DNA sequence: TGTGCCAGCAGTTTAGGAGGGACAGGGGGCCTCACAGATACGCAGTATTTT.